The rows below give T cell receptor beta chains drawn from one sample of a study of Graves' ophthalmopathy and Graves' hyperthyroidism. TCRdb independently ran MiXCR on the multiplex PCR reads; one entry per CDR3 protein. This table has about 16,000 distinct CDR3 sequences, about 43% appearing once. Sequencing input: peripheral blood. Receptors originate from a woman aged 40 to 50 with stable Graves' hyperthyroidism. The CDR3 runs from the conserved cysteine through the conserved F or W. D genes are given only for firm matches. Clone size is shown for a subset of rows, as once, few, many or a class of expanded clone.

j_gene | d_gene | v_gene | abundance | CDR3nt | CDR3aa
TRBJ1-5 | - | TRBV6-2/TRBV6-3 | many | TGTGCCAGCAACGTGGATCGCAATCAGCCCCAGCATTTT | CASNVDRNQPQHF
TRBJ2-2 | TRBD2 | TRBV20-1 | - | TGCAGTGCGCAGGGACTAGCTGACACCGGGGAGTTGTTTTTT | CSAQGLADTGELFF
TRBJ1-4 | - | TRBV6-9 | - | TGTGCCAGCAGTTACTCGAATACGGGGTTTAATGAAAAACTGTTTTTT | CASSYSNTGFNEKLFF
TRBJ2-1 | TRBD2 | TRBV10-1 | medium-sized | TGCGCCAGCAGTGCTGGGACTAGCGGGGTTTATGAGCAGTTCTTC | CASSAGTSGVYEQFF
TRBJ1-5 | TRBD1 | TRBV24-1 | - | TGTGCCACCAGCCTACAGGGGACTCAGCCCCAGCATTTT | CATSLQGTQPQHF
TRBJ2-7 | - | TRBV15 | - | TGTGCCACCAGCACTACTCCGCCCGGCGAGCAGTACTTC | CATSTTPPGEQYF
TRBJ2-2 | TRBD1 | TRBV20-1 | - | TGCAGTGCTAGTCTACAGGGGAGGAACACCGGGGAGCTGTTTTTT | CSASLQGRNTGELFF
TRBJ2-3 | TRBD2 | TRBV3-1 | - | TGTGCCAGCGGTGGGACTAGCGGTTTCACAGATACGCAGTATTTT | CASGGTSGFTDTQYF
TRBJ2-1 | TRBD2 | TRBV7-2 | few | TGTGCCAGCAGCCCAGGACTAGCGGGAGCTGTTGAGCAGTTCTTC | CASSPGLAGAVEQFF
TRBJ2-1 | TRBD2 | TRBV7-3 | many | TGTGCCAGCAGCCCGGGGGACTACTCCTACAATGAGCAGTTCTTC | CASSPGDYSYNEQFF
TRBJ2-7 | - | TRBV4-2 | - | TGTGCCAGCAGCCCCCACGATGGGGCTAGGTCAGTCTACGAGCAGTACTTC | CASSPHDGARSVYEQYF
TRBJ1-5 | - | TRBV7-2 | once | TGTGCCAGCAGCTTATGGAGCAATCAGCCCCAGCATTTT | CASSLWSNQPQHF
TRBJ2-3 | - | TRBV14 | - | TGTGCCAGCAGCCAAGAACGACGGGGTAACACAGATACGCAGTATTTT | CASSQERRGNTDTQYF
TRBJ2-5 | - | TRBV7-6 | many | TGTGCCAGCAGCTCTCGCGGCGATTTGGCAGGGAGGATCACAAGTCGGACCCAGTACTTC | CASSSRGDLAGRITSRTQYF
TRBJ1-1 | - | TRBV6-5 | - | TGTGCCAGCAGTTCGGAGGACGGGGTGTTTGAAGCTTTCTTT | CASSSEDGVFEAFF
TRBJ2-1 | - | TRBV20-1 | - | TGCAGTGCCCCGAGAGACGGCAGGGAAGGCAATGAGCAGTTCTTC | CSAPRDGREGNEQFF
TRBJ1-6 | - | TRBV12-5 | - | TGTGCTAGTGGTTTGGCCATAACTGGTTCACCCCTCCACTTT | CASGLAITGSPLHF
TRBJ2-4 | - | TRBV14 | few | TGTGCCAGCAGCCTGACAGGACCCGTAGCCAAAAACATTCAGTACTTC | CASSLTGPVAKNIQYF
TRBJ2-2 | - | TRBV18 | - | TGTGCCAGCTCCCGGACCCAAGCCAATGCCGGGGAGCTGTTTTTT | CASSRTQANAGELFF
TRBJ2-3 | - | TRBV20-1 | once | TGCAGTGCTAGAGATCTGGGGGGACGTCGTACAGATACGCAGTATTTT | CSARDLGGRRTDTQYF
TRBJ2-5 | - | TRBV19 | many | TGTGCCAGTAGTAACGGCGTTAGGGTCCAAGAGACCCAGTACTTC | CASSNGVRVQETQYF
TRBJ2-1 | TRBD2 | TRBV6-4 | - | TGTGTCAGCAGTGAGGGGACTAGCGGCAATGAGCAGTTCTTC | CVSSEGTSGNEQFF
TRBJ2-5 | TRBD2 | TRBV12-3/TRBV12-4 | many | TGTGCCAGCAGTTTAGGCGGGAGGGCCGAGACCCAGTACTTC | CASSLGGRAETQYF
TRBJ2-7 | - | TRBV10-1 | - | TGCGCCAGCAGCCCCGGGGACACTAGCTACGAGCAGTACTTC | CASSPGDTSYEQYF
TRBJ2-7 | - | TRBV5-1 | - | TGCGCCAGCAGCTTATTGGCAGGGGACCACGAGCAGTACTTC | CASSLLAGDHEQYF
TRBJ2-1 | - | TRBV5-5 | many | TGTGCCAGCAGCTTGGGCAGTTTAGCCCATGAGCAGTTCTTC | CASSLGSLAHEQFF
TRBJ2-7 | - | TRBV7-2 | medium-sized | TGTGCCAGCAGCTTGGGCAGAGGGGGTTACGAGCAGTACTTC | CASSLGRGGYEQYF
TRBJ2-1 | TRBD2 | TRBV7-9 | many | TGTGCCAGCAGCTTCCTATTGGGGTTTGGACTAGCGGGAGGAAATGAGCAGTTCTTC | CASSFLLGFGLAGGNEQFF
TRBJ2-5 | - | TRBV2 | - | TGTGCCACCTTTTCCCCCAGGGGCACCCAAGAGACCCAGTACTTC | CATFSPRGTQETQYF
TRBJ2-3 | TRBD1 | TRBV20-1 | - | TGCAGTGCTAGAGGGGGGACAGGGAGAATAGGAGATACGCAGTATTTT | CSARGGTGRIGDTQYF
TRBJ1-4 | - | TRBV25-1 | - | TGTGCCAGCAGTGATCCCACCTTCGGGAGTTGGCGGGAAAAACTGTTTTTT | CASSDPTFGSWREKLFF
TRBJ1-2 | - | TRBV2 | - | TGTGCCAGCAGTGCAGACAGGTTCTCACTTAACTATGGCTACACCTTC | CASSADRFSLNYGYTF
TRBJ1-4 | - | TRBV9 | - | TGTGCCAGCAGCGGATCCAGGGGTGAAAAACTGTTTTTT | CASSGSRGEKLFF
TRBJ2-5 | - | TRBV19 | - | TGCGCCGGTAGCATTGAGGGGGAGACCCAGTACTTC | CAGSIEGETQYF
TRBJ1-2 | - | TRBV6-1 | many | TGTGCCAGCAGTGACGCTAACTATGGCTACACCTTC | CASSDANYGYTF
TRBJ1-2 | - | TRBV7-2 | many | TGTGCCAGCAGCTTAGAAGGGGAGGGCTATGGCTACACCTTC | CASSLEGEGYGYTF
TRBJ2-2 | TRBD1 | TRBV24-1 | many | TGTGCCACCAGTGATTTTGGGACAGGGTTCGCCGGGGAGCTGTTTTTT | CATSDFGTGFAGELFF
TRBJ2-1 | TRBD2 | TRBV4-1 | few | TGCGCCAGCAGCCAAGGTCTGACTAGCAAGGAGTACAATGAGCAGTTCTTC | CASSQGLTSKEYNEQFF
TRBJ1-2 | TRBD1 | TRBV5-1 | once | TGCGCCAGCAGCTCGTTACAGGGGCGGTATGGCTACACCTTC | CASSSLQGRYGYTF
TRBJ2-7 | - | TRBV5-1 | - | TGCGCCAGCAGCTTGCGTCCTTCTAAAGGGGGTTACCCCTCCTACGAGCAGTACTTC | CASSLRPSKGGYPSYEQYF